This T cell receptor beta chain comes out of a study of OX40 agonist ivuxolimab in advanced cancers. Study-wide background: Patients took ivuxolimab, an agonistic anti-OX40 (CD134) antibody. Patients received intravenous ivuxolimab every 2 weeks at 0.01 to 10 mg/kg. A male proportion of about 84% was recorded, with mean age around 60 years and range 23 to 79. Findings and limits, study-wide: Among T cells, CD8+ cells averaged more expanded clones than CD4+ cells.

Measured with immunoSEQ multiplex PCR; TCRdb has only the in-frame clones, and not every one. Of 57,000 or so clones listed, 85% to 95% were seen once; the top ten hold more than 15%. The CDR3 spans 11 residues. Germline V gives CDR1 LNHDA, CDR2 SQIVND (reference sequence). Trimming pared 3 bases from V and 4 bases from J, leaving 1 base between. A single count supports this clone. Its antigen is as yet unknown. The receptor was derived from an adult with an advanced solid tumor such as melanoma, head and neck, liver or kidney cancer. The rearrangement joins TRBV19 to TRBJ1-3; D is unclear. The sample here was CD4+ or CD8+ T cells sorted from blood, taken in a trial of the OX40 agonist ivuxolimab. The CDR3 DNA reads as TGTGCCAGTAGTATGGGAAACACCATATATTTT. Its translation is CASSMGNTIYF. The whole variable domain, filled in from reference TRBV19 and TRBJ1-3, reads DGGITQSPKYLFRKEGQNVTLSCEQNLNHDAMYWYRQDPGQGLRLIYYSQIVNDFQKGDIAEGYSVSREKKESFPLTVTSAQKNPTAFYLCASSMGNTIYFGEGSWLTVV.